This is a list of T cell receptor beta chains from one sample in a study of T cell responses to AZD1222 COVID-19 vaccine. This table comes from immunoSEQ multiplex PCR, and its TCRdb copy is limited to in-frame clones, with some not included. The sample has 150,000 or so clones, approximately 94% seen once. Sequences were derived from peripheral blood, sampled on day 0 of AZD1222 vaccination. The receptors derive from an adult in good health. The CDR3 runs from the conserved cysteine through the conserved F or W. Clone size is stated in some rows and not others, as once, few, many or a class when expanded.

CDR3 protein	J gene	CDR3 length	clone size	V gene
CASSAGVTNYGYTF	TRBJ1-2	14	NA	TRBV5-1
CASSALDQRGSAEAFF	TRBJ1-1	16	NA	TRBV19
CASSAADRGDEQFF	TRBJ2-1	14	NA	TRBV6-1
CASSYRVQGGNEQFF	TRBJ2-1	15	NA	TRBV6-6
CASSTTGGNQPQHF	TRBJ1-5	14	NA	TRBV7-8
CASSLITNTEAFF	TRBJ1-1	13	NA	TRBV7-2
CASSATRGRSSYEQYF	TRBJ2-7	16	NA	TRBV3-1/TRBV3-2
CASSLDEGQGNTEAFF	TRBJ1-1	16	NA	TRBV7-9
CASSARTNNEQFF	TRBJ2-1	13	NA	TRBV2
CASSETSGAGAYEQYF	TRBJ2-7	16	NA	TRBV2
CASSLEAGGYNEQFF	TRBJ2-1	15	NA	TRBV7-7
CASSLSFYEQYF	TRBJ2-7	12	NA	TRBV7-2
CARGGRDTQYF	TRBJ2-3	11	NA	TRBV2
CSASGTQNSPLHF	TRBJ1-6	13	NA	TRBV20-1
CASSQDEMTRGTEAFF	TRBJ1-1	16	NA	TRBV4-2
CASIWDRDEKLFF	TRBJ1-4	13	NA	TRBV2
CASSLQFVYTGELFF	TRBJ2-2	15	once	TRBV11-2
CASTQGWVTGELFF	TRBJ2-2	14	NA	TRBV6-5
CASSIGGLVGYTF	TRBJ1-2	13	NA	TRBV19
CASSLDLSYEQYF	TRBJ2-7	13	NA	TRBV5-1
CASSPAGAVTYNEQFF	TRBJ2-1	16	NA	TRBV5-1
CASSSTGTGRSGNTIYF	TRBJ1-3	17	NA	TRBV7-2
CAISETLYEQYF	TRBJ2-7	12	NA	TRBV10-3
CASSPETASYEQYF	TRBJ2-7	14	NA	TRBV6-5
CASRGAPDNSPLHF	TRBJ1-6	14	once	TRBV6-5
CASSLVVTGRAGELFF	TRBJ2-2	16	NA	TRBV11-2
CSVVTDTQYF	TRBJ2-3	10	NA	TRBV29-1
CASSLGPPTYNEQFF	TRBJ2-1	15	NA	TRBV7-2
CASSQDGGQINQPQHF	TRBJ1-5	16	NA	TRBV4-2
CASRPLGDNSPLHF	TRBJ1-6	14	NA	TRBV6-5
CASSASGNQFF	TRBJ2-1	11	NA	TRBV12-3/TRBV12-4
CASSLNKNTGELFF	TRBJ2-2	14	NA	TRBV3-1/TRBV3-2
CATPSGNTEAFF	TRBJ1-1	12	NA	TRBV24-1
CASSLEGGNEKLFF	TRBJ1-4	14	NA	TRBV5-6
CASSPWTSGSYEQYF	TRBJ2-7	15	NA	TRBV14
CASSRTVSSYEQYF	TRBJ2-7	14	NA	TRBV7-6
CASRDVRTEAFF	TRBJ1-1	12	NA	TRBV10-2
CASSQQGPATNEKLFF	TRBJ1-4	16	NA	TRBV7-2
CSVRRENIQYF	TRBJ2-4	11	once	TRBV29-1
CASSLTPRLAGVNTYEQYF	TRBJ2-7	19	NA	TRBV7-8
CASSLARTLPQGGELFF	TRBJ2-2	17	NA	TRBV5-1
CASSQPGQGARGNTIYF	TRBJ1-3	17	NA	TRBV5-6
CASSPGLAGGDEQFF	TRBJ2-1	15	NA	TRBV5-1
CASSLVSSNEGEQFF	TRBJ2-1	15	few	TRBV5-5
CASSEGEGPSPLHF	TRBJ1-6	14	NA	TRBV6-1
CASRVSSYNEQFF	TRBJ2-1	13	NA	TRBV27
CASSRDLEAFF	TRBJ1-1	11	NA	TRBV5-1
CSARWGYEQYF	TRBJ2-7	11	NA	TRBV20-1
CASSKGQRERTYNEQFF	TRBJ2-1	17	NA	TRBV2
CASSSGTGGGTQYF	TRBJ2-5	14	NA	TRBV5-5
CASTRGEVNTEAFF	TRBJ1-1	14	NA	TRBV2
CASSLTGANSPLHF	TRBJ1-6	14	NA	TRBV3-1/TRBV3-2
CASSVALSGMTGHGYTF	TRBJ1-2	17	NA	TRBV9
CASSFPWTGNTEAFF	TRBJ1-1	15	NA	TRBV5-4
CATSVGGFEETQYF	TRBJ2-5	14	NA	TRBV24-1
CASSWTGSQDTQYF	TRBJ2-3	14	NA	TRBV5-1
CASSLRTSGPATGADTQYF	TRBJ2-3	19	NA	TRBV7-8